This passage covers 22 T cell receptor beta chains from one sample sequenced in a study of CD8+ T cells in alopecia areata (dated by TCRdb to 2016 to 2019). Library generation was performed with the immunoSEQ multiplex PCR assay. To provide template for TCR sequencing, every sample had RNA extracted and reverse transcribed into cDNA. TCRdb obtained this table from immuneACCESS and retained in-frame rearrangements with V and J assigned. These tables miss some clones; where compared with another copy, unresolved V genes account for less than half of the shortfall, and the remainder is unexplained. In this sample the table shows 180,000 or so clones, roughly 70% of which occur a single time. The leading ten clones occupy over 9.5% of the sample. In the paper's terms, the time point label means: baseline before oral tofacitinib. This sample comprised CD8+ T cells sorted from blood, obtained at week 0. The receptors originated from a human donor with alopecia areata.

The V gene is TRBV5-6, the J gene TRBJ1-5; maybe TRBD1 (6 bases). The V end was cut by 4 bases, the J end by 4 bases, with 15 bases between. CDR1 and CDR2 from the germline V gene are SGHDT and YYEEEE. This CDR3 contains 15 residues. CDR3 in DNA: TGTGCCAGCAGCGGATCGGGAGGGGGTAATCAGCCCCAGCATTTT. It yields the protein CASSGSGGGNQPQHF.

The CDR3 DNA reads as TGTGCCAGCAGTTTGGGCAGCAATCCACATCAGCCCCAGCATTTT. This gives the protein CASSLGSNPHQPQHF. The chain employs TRBV27 and TRBJ1-5; D uncertain. The CDR3 is made up of 15 amino acids. Trimming removed 3 bases from V and 5 bases from J, with 14 bases in between. Germline lookup yields CDR1 MNHEY and CDR2 SMNVEV (reference sequence).

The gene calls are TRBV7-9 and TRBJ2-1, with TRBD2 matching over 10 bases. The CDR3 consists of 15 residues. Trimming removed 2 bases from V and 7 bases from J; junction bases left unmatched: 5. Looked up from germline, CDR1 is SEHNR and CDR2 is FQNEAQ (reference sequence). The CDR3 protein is CASSLTSGDLNEQFF. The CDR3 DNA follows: TGTGCCAGCAGCTTAACTAGCGGGGATTTGAATGAGCAGTTCTTC.

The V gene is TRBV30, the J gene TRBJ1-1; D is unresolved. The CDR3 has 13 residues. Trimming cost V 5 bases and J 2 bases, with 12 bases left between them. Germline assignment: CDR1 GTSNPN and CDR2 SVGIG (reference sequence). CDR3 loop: CAWETEVNTEAFF. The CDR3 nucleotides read TGTGCCTGGGAAACAGAGGTAAACACTGAAGCTTTCTTT.

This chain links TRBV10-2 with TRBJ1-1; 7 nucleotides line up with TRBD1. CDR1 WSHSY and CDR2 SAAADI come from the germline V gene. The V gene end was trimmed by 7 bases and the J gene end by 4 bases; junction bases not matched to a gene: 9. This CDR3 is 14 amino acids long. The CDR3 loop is CASNMIPGGTEAFF. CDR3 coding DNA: TGCGCCAGCAATATGATTCCAGGGGGCACTGAAGCTTTCTTT.

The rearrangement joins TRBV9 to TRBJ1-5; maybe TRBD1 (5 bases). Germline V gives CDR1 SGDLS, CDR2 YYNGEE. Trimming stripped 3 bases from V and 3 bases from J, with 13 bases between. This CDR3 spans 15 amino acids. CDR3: CASSASGTYNQPQHF. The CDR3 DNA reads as TGTGCCAGCAGCGCTTCCGGGACGTACAATCAGCCCCAGCATTTT.

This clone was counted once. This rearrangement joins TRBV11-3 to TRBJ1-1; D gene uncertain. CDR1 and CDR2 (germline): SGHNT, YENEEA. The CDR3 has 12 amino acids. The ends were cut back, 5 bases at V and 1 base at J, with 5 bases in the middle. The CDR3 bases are TGTGCCAGCAGCGCACCGAACACTGAAGCTTTCTTT. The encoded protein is CASSAPNTEAFF.

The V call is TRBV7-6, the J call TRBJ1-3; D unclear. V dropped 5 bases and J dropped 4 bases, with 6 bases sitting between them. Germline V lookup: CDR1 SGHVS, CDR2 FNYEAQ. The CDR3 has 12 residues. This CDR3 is CASSPAGNTIYF. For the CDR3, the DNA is TGTGCCAGCAGCCCAGCGGGAAACACCATATATTTT.

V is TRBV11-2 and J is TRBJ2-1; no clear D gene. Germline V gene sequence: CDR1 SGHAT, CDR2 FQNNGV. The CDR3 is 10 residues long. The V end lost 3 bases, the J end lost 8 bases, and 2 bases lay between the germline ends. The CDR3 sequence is CASSLDEQFF. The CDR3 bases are TGTGCCAGCAGCTTGGATGAGCAGTTCTTC. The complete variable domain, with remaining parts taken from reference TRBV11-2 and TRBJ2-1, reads EAGVAQSPRYKIIEKRQSVAFWCNPISGHATLYWYQQILGQGPKLLIQFQNNGVVDDSQLPKDRFSAERLKGVDSTLKIQPAKLEDSAVYLCASSLDEQFFGPGTRLTVL.

In DNA, the CDR3 is TGTGCCTGGAGTGTACGGAACAGGGGTTATGGTTCACCCCTCCACTTT. This codes for CAWSVRNRGYGSPLHF. The V and J genes are TRBV30 and TRBJ1-6, with 7 bases matching TRBD1. Germline assignment: CDR1 GTSNPN and CDR2 SVGIG (reference sequence). The CDR3 spans 16 residues. V was pared by 0 bases and J by 9 bases, with 11 bases of the junction left unmatched.

As DNA, the CDR3 is TGTGCCAGCAGTCTTACCTATAGCAATCAGCCCCAGCATTTT. It is translated as CASSLTYSNQPQHF. The rearrangement uses TRBV6-1 and TRBJ1-5; D unresolved. The CDR3 has 14 residues. CDR1 MNHNS and CDR2 SASEGT come from the germline V gene. With 5 bases removed from V and 0 bases from J, the gap between germline ends came to 8 bases.

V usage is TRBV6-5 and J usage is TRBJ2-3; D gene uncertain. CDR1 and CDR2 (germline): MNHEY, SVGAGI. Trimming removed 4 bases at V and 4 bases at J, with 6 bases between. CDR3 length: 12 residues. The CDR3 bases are TGTGCCAGCAGTTCTACCCCAGATACGCAGTATTTT. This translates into CASSSTPDTQYF.

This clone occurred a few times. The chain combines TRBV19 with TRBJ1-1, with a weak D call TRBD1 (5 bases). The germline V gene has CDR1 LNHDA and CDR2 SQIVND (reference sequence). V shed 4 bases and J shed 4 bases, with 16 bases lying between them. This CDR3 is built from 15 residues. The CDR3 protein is CASSTQPTGTTEAFF. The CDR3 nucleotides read TGTGCCAGTAGTACCCAGCCTACCGGGACCACTGAAGCTTTCTTT.

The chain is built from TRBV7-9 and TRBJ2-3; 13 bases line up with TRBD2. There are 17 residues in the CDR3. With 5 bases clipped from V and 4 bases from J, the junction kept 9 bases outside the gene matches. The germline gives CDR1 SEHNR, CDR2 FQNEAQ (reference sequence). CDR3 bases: TGTGCCAGCAGCCGCTCCCCCGGGACTAGCGGGGCAGATACGCAGTATTTT. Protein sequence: CASSRSPGTSGADTQYF.

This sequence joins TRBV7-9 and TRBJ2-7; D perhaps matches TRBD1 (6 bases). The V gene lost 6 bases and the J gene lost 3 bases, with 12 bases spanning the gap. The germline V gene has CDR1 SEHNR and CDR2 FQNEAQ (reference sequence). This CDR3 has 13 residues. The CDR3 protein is CASSYDRSYEQYF. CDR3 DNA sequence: TGTGCCAGCAGTTACGACAGGAGCTACGAGCAGTACTTC.

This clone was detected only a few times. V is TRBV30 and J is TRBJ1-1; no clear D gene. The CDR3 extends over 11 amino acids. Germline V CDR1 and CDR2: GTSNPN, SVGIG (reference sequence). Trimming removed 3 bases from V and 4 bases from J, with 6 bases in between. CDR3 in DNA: TGTGCCTGGAGATACAGCACTGAAGCTTTCTTT. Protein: CAWRYSTEAFF.

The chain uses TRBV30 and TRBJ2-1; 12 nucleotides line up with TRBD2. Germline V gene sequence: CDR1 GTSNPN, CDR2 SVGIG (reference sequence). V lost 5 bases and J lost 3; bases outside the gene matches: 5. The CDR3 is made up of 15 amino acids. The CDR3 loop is CAWRSGLAGYNEQFF. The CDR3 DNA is TGTGCCTGGCGCTCGGGACTAGCGGGCTACAATGAGCAGTTCTTC.

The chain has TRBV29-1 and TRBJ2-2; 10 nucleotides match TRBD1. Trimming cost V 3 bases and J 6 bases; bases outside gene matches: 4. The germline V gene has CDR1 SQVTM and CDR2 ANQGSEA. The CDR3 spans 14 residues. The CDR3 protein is CSVEGTGVAGELFF. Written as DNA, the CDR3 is TGCAGCGTTGAGGGGACAGGGGTTGCCGGGGAGCTGTTTTTT.

The CDR3 nucleotides read TGTGCCTGGAGTGAGACAGAGAGCTCTGGAAACACCATATATTTT. This translates into CAWSETESSGNTIYF. This sequence joins TRBV30 and TRBJ1-3; tentative D call: TRBD1 (5 bases). Germline V CDR1 and CDR2: GTSNPN, SVGIG (reference sequence). Between the trimmed V and J ends, which lost 1 base and 0 bases, there was a span of 10 bases. The CDR3 consists of 15 residues. Together with reference TRBV30 and TRBJ1-3, the CDR3 gives the full variable domain: SQTIHQWPATLVQPVGSPLSLECTVEGTSNPNLYWYRQAAGRGLQLLFYSVGIGQISSEVPQNLSASRPQDRQFILSSKKLLLSDSGFYLCAWSETESSGNTIYFGEGSWLTVV.

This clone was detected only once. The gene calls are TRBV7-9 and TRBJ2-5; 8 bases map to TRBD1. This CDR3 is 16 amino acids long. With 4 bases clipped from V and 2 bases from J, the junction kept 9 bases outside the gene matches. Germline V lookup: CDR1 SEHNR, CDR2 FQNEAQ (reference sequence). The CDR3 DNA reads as TGTGCCAGCAGCTCCCTCGGACAGGGCCCACAAGAGACCCAGTACTTC. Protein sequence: CASSSLGQGPQETQYF.

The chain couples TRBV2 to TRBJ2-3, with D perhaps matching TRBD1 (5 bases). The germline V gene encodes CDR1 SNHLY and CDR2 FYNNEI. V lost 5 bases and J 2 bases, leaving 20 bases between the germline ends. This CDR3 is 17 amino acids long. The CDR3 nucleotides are TGTGCCAGCAGTCTAGAGTCCAGGGCATCCAACACAGATACGCAGTATTTT. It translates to CASSLESRASNTDTQYF.

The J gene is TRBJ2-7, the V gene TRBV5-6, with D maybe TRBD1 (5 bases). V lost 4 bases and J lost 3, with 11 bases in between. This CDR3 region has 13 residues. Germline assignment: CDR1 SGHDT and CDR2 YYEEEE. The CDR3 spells CASSSDSYYEQYF. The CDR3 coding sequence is TGTGCCAGCAGCAGTGACAGTTACTACGAGCAGTACTTC.